This passage covers 4 T cell receptor beta chains from one sample sequenced in a study of sequential checkpoint blockade in melanoma. Measured with immunoSEQ multiplex PCR; TCRdb has only the in-frame clones, and not every one. Of over 15,000 clones listed, 65% to 75% are singletons. As to treatment: randomized to nivolumab then ipilimumab (arm A) or the reverse (arm B). The material was CD8+ T cells sorted from blood (inferred from file names), obtained from a patient given nivolumab and ipilimumab in sequence. Receptors originate from a human donor with melanoma.

The genes are TRBV19 and TRBJ2-6, with TRBD2 matching over 10 bases. The J segment lost 1 base and the V segment lost 9 bases, leaving 6 bases of the junction unmatched. There are 16 residues in the CDR3. Germline assignment: CDR1 LNHDA and CDR2 SQIVND (reference sequence). CDR3 sequence reads: CASGLAVSSGANVLTF. The CDR3 nucleotides are TGTGCCAGCGGACTAGCGGTATCGTCTGGGGCCAACGTCCTGACTTTC. Using reference TRBV19 and TRBJ2-6 for the parts outside the CDR3, the full variable domain is DGGITQSPKYLFRKEGQNVTLSCEQNLNHDAMYWYRQDPGQGLRLIYYSQIVNDFQKGDIAEGYSVSREKKESFPLTVTSAQKNPTAFYLCASGLAVSSGANVLTFGAGSRLTVL.

The chain couples TRBV6-6 to TRBJ2-7; tentative D call: TRBD2 (6 bases). The V gene's germline CDR1 is MNHNY and CDR2 SVGAGI (reference sequence). The CDR3 sequence is 14 residues long. Trimming took off 0 bases at V and 2 bases at J, with 8 bases between the two ends. CDR3 DNA sequence: TGTGCCAGCAGTTACTCTGGGGAGGCCTACGAGCAGTACTTC. Its protein product is CASSYSGEAYEQYF.

V is TRBV9 and J is TRBJ2-3; 9 bases line up with TRBD2. The CDR3 loop spans 16 amino acids. CDR1 is SGDLS, CDR2 YYNGEE, per germline. Germline trimming cut 0 bases from V and 3 bases from J; bases unmatched to any gene: 5. The chain's CDR3 is CASSVVSSGKTDTQYF. CDR3 coding DNA: TGTGCCAGCAGCGTAGTGTCTAGCGGGAAAACAGATACGCAGTATTTT.

The chain employs TRBV7-6 and TRBJ2-7; the D is unclear. The V gene lost 3 bases and the J gene lost 7 bases, with 10 bases spanning the gap. Germline loops: CDR1 SGHVS, CDR2 FNYEAQ. The CDR3 covers 12 residues. This CDR3 reads CASSFRLKEQYF. In DNA form, the CDR3 reads TGTGCCAGCAGCTTCCGCCTAAAGGAGCAGTACTTC.